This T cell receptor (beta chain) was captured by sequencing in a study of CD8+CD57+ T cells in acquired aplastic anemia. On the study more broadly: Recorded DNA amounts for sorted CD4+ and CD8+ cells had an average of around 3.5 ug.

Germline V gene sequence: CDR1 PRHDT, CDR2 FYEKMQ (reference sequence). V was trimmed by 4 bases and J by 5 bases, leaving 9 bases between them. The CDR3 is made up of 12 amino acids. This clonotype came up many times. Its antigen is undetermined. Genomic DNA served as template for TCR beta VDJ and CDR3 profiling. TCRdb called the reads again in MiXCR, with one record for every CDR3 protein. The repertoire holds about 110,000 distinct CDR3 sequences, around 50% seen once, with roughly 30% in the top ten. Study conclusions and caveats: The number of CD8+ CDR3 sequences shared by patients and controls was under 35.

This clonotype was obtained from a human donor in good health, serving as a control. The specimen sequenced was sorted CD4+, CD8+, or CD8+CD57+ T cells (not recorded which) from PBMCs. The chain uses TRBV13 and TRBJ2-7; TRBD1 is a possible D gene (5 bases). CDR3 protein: CASSWGYHEQYF. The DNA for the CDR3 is TGTGCCAGCAGCTGGGGCTATCACGAGCAGTACTTC.